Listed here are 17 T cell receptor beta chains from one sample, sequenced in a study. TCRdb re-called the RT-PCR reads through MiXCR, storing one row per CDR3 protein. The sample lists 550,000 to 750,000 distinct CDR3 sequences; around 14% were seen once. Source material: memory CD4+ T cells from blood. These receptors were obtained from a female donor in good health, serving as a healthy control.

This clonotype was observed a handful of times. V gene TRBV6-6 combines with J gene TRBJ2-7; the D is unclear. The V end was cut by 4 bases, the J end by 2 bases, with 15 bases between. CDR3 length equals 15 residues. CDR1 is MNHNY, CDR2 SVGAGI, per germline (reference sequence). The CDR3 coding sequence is TGTGCCAGCAGTTCCCCCCTGGGGTATGCCTACGAGCAGTACTTC. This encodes CASSSPLGYAYEQYF.

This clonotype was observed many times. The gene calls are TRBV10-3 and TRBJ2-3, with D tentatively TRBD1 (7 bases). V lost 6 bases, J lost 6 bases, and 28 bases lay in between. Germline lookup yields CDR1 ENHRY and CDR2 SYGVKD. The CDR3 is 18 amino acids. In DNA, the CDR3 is TGTGCCATCAGCCTTGACAGGGCCGGGAGTCGTGTTAGGGATACGCAGTATTTT. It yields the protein CAISLDRAGSRVRDTQYF.

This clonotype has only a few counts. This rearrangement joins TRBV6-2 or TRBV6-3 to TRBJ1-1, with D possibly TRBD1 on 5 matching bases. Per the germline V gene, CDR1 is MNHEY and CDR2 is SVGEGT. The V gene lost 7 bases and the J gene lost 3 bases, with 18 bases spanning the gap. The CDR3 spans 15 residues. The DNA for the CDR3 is TGTGCCAGCATGGACAACGCTTTAGGGGACACTGAAGCTTTCTTT. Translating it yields CASMDNALGDTEAFF.

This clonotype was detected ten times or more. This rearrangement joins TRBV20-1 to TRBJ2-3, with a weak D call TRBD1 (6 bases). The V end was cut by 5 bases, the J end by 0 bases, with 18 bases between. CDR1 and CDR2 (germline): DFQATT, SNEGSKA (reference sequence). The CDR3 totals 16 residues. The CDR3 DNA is TGCAGTGCTCTACCCCACAGGGTCGCTAGCACAGATACGCAGTATTTT. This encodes CSALPHRVASTDTQYF.

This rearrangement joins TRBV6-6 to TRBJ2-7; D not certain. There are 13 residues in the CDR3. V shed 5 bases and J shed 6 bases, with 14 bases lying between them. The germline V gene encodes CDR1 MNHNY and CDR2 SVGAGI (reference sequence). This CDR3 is CASSPPPGLEQYF. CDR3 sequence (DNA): TGTGCCAGCAGTCCGCCCCCAGGCCTCGAGCAGTACTTC.

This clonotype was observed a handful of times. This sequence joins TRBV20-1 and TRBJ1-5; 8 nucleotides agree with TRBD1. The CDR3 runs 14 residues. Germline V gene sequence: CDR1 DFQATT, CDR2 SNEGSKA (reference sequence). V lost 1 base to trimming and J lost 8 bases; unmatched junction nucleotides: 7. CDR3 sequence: CSARVGTGVEPQHF. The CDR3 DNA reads TGCAGTGCTAGAGTAGGGACAGGAGTGGAGCCCCAGCATTTT.

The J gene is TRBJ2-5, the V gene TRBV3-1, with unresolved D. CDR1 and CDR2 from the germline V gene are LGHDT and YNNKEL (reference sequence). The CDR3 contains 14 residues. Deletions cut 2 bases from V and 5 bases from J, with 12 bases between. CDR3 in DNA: TGTGCCAGCAGCCAATTCGGGTCTGCGGAGACCCAGTACTTC. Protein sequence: CASSQFGSAETQYF.

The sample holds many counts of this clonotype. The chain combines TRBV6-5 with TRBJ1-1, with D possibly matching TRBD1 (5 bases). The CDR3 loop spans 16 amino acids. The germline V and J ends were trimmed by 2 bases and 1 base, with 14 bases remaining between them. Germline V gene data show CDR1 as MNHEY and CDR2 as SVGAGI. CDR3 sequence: CASSYMGQGRNTEAFF. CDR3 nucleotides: TGTGCCAGCAGTTACATGGGCCAGGGACGGAACACTGAAGCTTTCTTT.

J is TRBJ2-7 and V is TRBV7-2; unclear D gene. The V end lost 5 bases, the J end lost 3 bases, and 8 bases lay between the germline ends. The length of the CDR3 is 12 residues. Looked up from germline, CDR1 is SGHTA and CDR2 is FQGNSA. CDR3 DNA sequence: TGTGCCAGCAGCCCAGAATTCTACGAGCAGTACTTC. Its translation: CASSPEFYEQYF.

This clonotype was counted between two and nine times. CDR3 residues: CASSQAFGQGNQPQHF. The DNA of the CDR3 is TGCGCCAGCAGCCAAGCGTTCGGACAGGGGAATCAGCCCCAGCATTTT. J is TRBJ1-5 and V is TRBV4-1, with 9 bases fitting TRBD1. Germline trimming cut 1 base from V and 4 bases from J; bases unmatched to any gene: 5. This CDR3 comprises 16 residues. The germline CDR1 and CDR2 sequences are MGHRA and YSYEKL.

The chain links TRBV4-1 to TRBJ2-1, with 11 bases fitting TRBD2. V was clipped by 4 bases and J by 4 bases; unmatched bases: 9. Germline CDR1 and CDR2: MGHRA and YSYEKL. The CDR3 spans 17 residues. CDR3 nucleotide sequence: TGCGCCAGCAGCCTGAACCCGGGACTAGCGGTATACAATGAGCAGTTCTTC. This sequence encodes CASSLNPGLAVYNEQFF.

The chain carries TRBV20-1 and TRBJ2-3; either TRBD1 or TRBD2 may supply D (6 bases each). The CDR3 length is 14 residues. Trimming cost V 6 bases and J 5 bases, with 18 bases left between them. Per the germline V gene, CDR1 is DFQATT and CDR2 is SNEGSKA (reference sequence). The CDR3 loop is CSAQLGGPGDTQYF. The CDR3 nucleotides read TGCAGTGCACAACTAGGGGGGCCCGGAGATACGCAGTATTTT.

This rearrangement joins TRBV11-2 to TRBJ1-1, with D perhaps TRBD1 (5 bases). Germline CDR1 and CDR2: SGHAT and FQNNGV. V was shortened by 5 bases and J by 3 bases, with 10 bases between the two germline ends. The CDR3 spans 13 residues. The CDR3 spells CASSAQGDTEAFF. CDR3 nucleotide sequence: TGTGCCAGCAGCGCGCAGGGTGACACTGAAGCTTTCTTT. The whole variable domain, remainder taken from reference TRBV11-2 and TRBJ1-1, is EAGVAQSPRYKIIEKRQSVAFWCNPISGHATLYWYQQILGQGPKLLIQFQNNGVVDDSQLPKDRFSAERLKGVDSTLKIQPAKLEDSAVYLCASSAQGDTEAFFGQGTRLTVV.

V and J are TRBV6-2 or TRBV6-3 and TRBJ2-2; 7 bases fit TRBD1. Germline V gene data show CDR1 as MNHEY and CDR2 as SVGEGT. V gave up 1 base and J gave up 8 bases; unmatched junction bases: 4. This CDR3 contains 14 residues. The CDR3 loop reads CASSYLQGTGELFF. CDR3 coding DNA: TGTGCCAGCAGTTACTTACAGGGGACGGGGGAGCTGTTTTTT.

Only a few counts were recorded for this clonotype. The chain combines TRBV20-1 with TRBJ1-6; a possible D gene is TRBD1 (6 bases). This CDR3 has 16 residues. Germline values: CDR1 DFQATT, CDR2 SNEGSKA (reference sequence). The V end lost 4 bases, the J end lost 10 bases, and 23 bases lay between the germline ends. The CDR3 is CSAKRGGRTEGSPLHF. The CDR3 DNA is TGCAGTGCTAAGAGGGGGGGGAGGACAGAGGGCTCACCCCTCCACTTT.

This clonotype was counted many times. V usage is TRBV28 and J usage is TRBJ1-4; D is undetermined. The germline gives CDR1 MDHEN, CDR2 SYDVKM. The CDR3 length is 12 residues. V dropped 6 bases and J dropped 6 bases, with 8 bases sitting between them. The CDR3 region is CASSVTYEKLFF. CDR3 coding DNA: TGTGCCAGCAGCGTCACCTATGAAAAACTGTTTTTT.

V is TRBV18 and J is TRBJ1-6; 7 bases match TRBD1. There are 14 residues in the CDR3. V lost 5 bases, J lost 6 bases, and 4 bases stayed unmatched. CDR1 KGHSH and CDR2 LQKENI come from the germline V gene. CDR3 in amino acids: CASSVGTANSPLHF. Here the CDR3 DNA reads TGTGCCAGCTCAGTGGGGACAGCTAATTCACCCCTCCACTTT.